This record covers a single T cell receptor beta chain. Its target is not known. TCRdb keeps only in-frame clones here, not all; method: immunoSEQ multiplex PCR. The sample has approximately 170,000 clones, around four fifths seen once. The data were taken from a study of cytomegalovirus exposure and HLA in healthy donors. Notes on the study in general: There were some public TCRs occurring in many donors, but most TCR sequences were rare. Some TCR beta chains (over 150 of them) were listed as cytomegalovirus-associated. In vitro testing confirmed a few CMV-associated chains as specific for CMV antigens. One later analysis, an examination of the 120 validation repertoires, found that first-cohort TCR clusters tended to co-occur in them.

V gave up 3 bases and J gave up 1 base, with 10 bases separating them. CDR1 MNHNS and CDR2 SASEGT come from the germline V gene. The CDR3 has 15 residues. This chain connects TRBV6-1 to TRBJ1-5; the D gene is possibly TRBD1 (6 bases). This clonotype was obtained from a man aged 25-45 years in good health and CMV-seropositive. Sequencing was carried out using PBMCs. The CDR3 nucleotides read TGTGCCAGCAGTGACCTAACAGGGAGCAATCAGCCCCAGCATTTT. As protein: CASSDLTGSNQPQHF.